The T cell receptor beta chain under discussion was sequenced for a study of blood T cells in healthy people across ages. This CDR3 contains 15 residues. V dropped 2 bases and J dropped 7; count of bases not matched to a gene: 10. Germline V gives CDR1 SEHNR, CDR2 FQNEAQ (reference sequence). Study-level findings and limits: Higher diversity and more naive CD4+ cells were features of long-lived donors, compared to aged donors. Changes in expanded clonotypes were possibly confounded, as the CMV status of donors was unknown.

A second roughly 6 to 11 cycle PCR used barcoded and J-beta primers. TCRdb ran MiXCR on the 5' RACE reads and lists one entry per CDR3 protein. The repertoire consists of hundreds of thousands of distinct CDR3 sequences, with about 46% occurring once and the leading ten covering less than 20%. Concerning this clonotype itself: Its antigen is still unknown.

J is TRBJ2-7 and V is TRBV7-9, with 8 bases that match TRBD2. Material: blood. The receptor was isolated from a man older than 75 in good health. The CDR3 protein is CASSLWEIGGDEQYF. CDR3 DNA sequence: TGTGCCAGCAGCTTATGGGAGATCGGGGGGGATGAGCAGTACTTC.